The rows below give T cell receptor beta chains drawn from one sample of a study of blood T cell repertoires in COVID-19. Generated by immunoSEQ multiplex PCR, the TCRdb table keeps only in-frame clones and is missing some. Among roughly 110,000 clones, approximately 81% were seen once, and the ten largest hold about 4.2%. The sample was peripheral blood. All receptors derive from a human donor in a cohort sampled during active COVID-19. Both conserved end residues are part of each CDR3. The D gene is left open where the match is weak. Size is omitted from some rows. Given values are once, few, many or a class for expanded clones.

CDR3 length: 17; D gene: TRBD1; clone size: -; V gene: TRBV7-2; J gene: TRBJ1-5; CDR3 protein: CASSLVMSGQGNQPQHF; CDR3 DNA: TGTGCCAGCAGCTTAGTGATGTCGGGACAGGGGAATCAGCCCCAGCATTTT
CDR3 length: 15; D gene: -; clone size: few; V gene: TRBV5-6; J gene: TRBJ1-4; CDR3 protein: CASSFSTGNREKLFF; CDR3 DNA: TGTGCCAGCAGCTTCAGCACAGGGAATCGGGAAAAACTGTTTTTT
CDR3 length: 14; D gene: TRBD2; clone size: -; V gene: TRBV7-9; J gene: TRBJ2-1; CDR3 protein: CASSSVERLAGWFF; CDR3 DNA: TGTGCCAGCAGCTCAGTGGAGCGACTAGCGGGATGGTTCTTC
CDR3 length: 12; D gene: -; clone size: once; V gene: TRBV29-1; J gene: TRBJ2-3; CDR3 protein: CSVVIYTDTQYF; CDR3 DNA: TGCAGCGTTGTAATTTACACAGATACGCAGTATTTT
CDR3 length: 14; D gene: -; clone size: -; V gene: TRBV28; J gene: TRBJ2-7; CDR3 protein: CASSNSILAYEQYF; CDR3 DNA: TGTGCCAGCAGTAACTCAATACTAGCCTACGAGCAGTACTTC
CDR3 length: 15; D gene: TRBD2; clone size: -; V gene: TRBV5-5; J gene: TRBJ2-1; CDR3 protein: CASSFLLAGANEQFF; CDR3 DNA: TGTGCCAGCAGCTTTCTTTTAGCGGGAGCTAATGAGCAGTTCTTC
CDR3 length: 12; D gene: -; clone size: -; V gene: TRBV6-2/TRBV6-3; J gene: TRBJ2-5; CDR3 protein: CASSWDWKTQYF; CDR3 DNA: TGTGCCAGCAGCTGGGACTGGAAGACCCAGTACTTC
CDR3 length: 17; D gene: -; clone size: -; V gene: TRBV23-1; J gene: TRBJ1-1; CDR3 protein: CASSQIPQARRNTEAFF; CDR3 DNA: TGCGCCAGCAGTCAAATACCTCAGGCACGCCGGAACACTGAAGCTTTCTTT
CDR3 length: 13; D gene: -; clone size: -; V gene: TRBV14; J gene: TRBJ1-1; CDR3 protein: CASSQQLNTEAFF; CDR3 DNA: TGTGCCAGCAGCCAACAATTGAACACTGAAGCTTTCTTT
CDR3 length: 14; D gene: TRBD2; clone size: -; V gene: TRBV25-1; J gene: TRBJ2-2; CDR3 protein: CASSRLAETGELFF; CDR3 DNA: TGTGCCAGCAGTAGACTAGCAGAAACCGGGGAGCTGTTTTTT
CDR3 length: 14; D gene: -; clone size: -; V gene: TRBV3-1/TRBV3-2; J gene: TRBJ2-5; CDR3 protein: CASSLWGDQETQYF; CDR3 DNA: TGTGCCAGCAGCCTTTGGGGGGACCAAGAGACCCAGTACTTC
CDR3 length: 16; D gene: TRBD1; clone size: -; V gene: TRBV7-2; J gene: TRBJ2-1; CDR3 protein: CASSFRRQGVDNEQFF; CDR3 DNA: TGTGCCAGCAGCTTTAGGAGGCAGGGGGTTGACAATGAGCAGTTCTTC
CDR3 length: 15; D gene: TRBD1; clone size: few; V gene: TRBV6-5; J gene: TRBJ1-1; CDR3 protein: CASSWGQEVNTEAFF; CDR3 DNA: TGTGCCAGCAGTTGGGGACAGGAGGTAAACACTGAAGCTTTCTTT
CDR3 length: 15; D gene: TRBD1; clone size: -; V gene: TRBV19; J gene: TRBJ1-2; CDR3 protein: CASTVGQGRSYGYTF; CDR3 DNA: TGTGCCAGTACCGTAGGACAGGGACGGAGTTATGGCTACACCTTC
CDR3 length: 16; D gene: TRBD2; clone size: -; V gene: TRBV11-3; J gene: TRBJ2-1; CDR3 protein: CASSPWTSGSLNEQFF; CDR3 DNA: TGTGCCAGCAGCCCCTGGACTAGCGGGAGTTTAAATGAGCAGTTCTTC
CDR3 length: 14; D gene: -; clone size: -; V gene: TRBV5-1; J gene: TRBJ2-3; CDR3 protein: CASSLGGQWDTQYF; CDR3 DNA: TGCGCCAGCAGCTTAGGGGGTCAGTGGGATACGCAGTATTTT
CDR3 length: 18; D gene: TRBD2; clone size: -; V gene: TRBV7-3; J gene: TRBJ2-3; CDR3 protein: CASSLGASGSGYTDTQYF; CDR3 DNA: TGTGCCAGCAGCTTAGGAGCTAGCGGGAGCGGCTACACAGATACGCAGTATTTT
CDR3 length: 15; D gene: TRBD2; clone size: -; V gene: TRBV28; J gene: TRBJ2-1; CDR3 protein: CASRKSGSSYNEQFF; CDR3 DNA: TGTGCCAGCAGAAAGAGCGGGAGCTCCTACAATGAGCAGTTCTTC
CDR3 length: 15; D gene: TRBD1; clone size: -; V gene: TRBV19; J gene: TRBJ2-5; CDR3 protein: CASSIDPGGQETQYF; CDR3 DNA: TGTGCCAGTAGTATAGATCCAGGGGGACAAGAGACCCAGTACTTC
CDR3 length: 11; D gene: -; clone size: -; V gene: TRBV28; J gene: TRBJ2-3; CDR3 protein: CASSSTDTQYF; CDR3 DNA: TGTGCCAGCAGTTCGACAGATACGCAGTATTTT
CDR3 length: 14; D gene: TRBD1; clone size: -; V gene: TRBV18; J gene: TRBJ1-6; CDR3 protein: CASSRQGANSPLHF; CDR3 DNA: TGTGCCAGCTCACGACAGGGGGCGAATTCACCCCTCCACTTT
CDR3 length: 16; D gene: -; clone size: -; V gene: TRBV18; J gene: TRBJ2-1; CDR3 protein: CASSPPLAAQVGEQFF; CDR3 DNA: TGTGCCAGCTCACCACCGTTAGCGGCGCAGGTAGGTGAGCAGTTCTTC